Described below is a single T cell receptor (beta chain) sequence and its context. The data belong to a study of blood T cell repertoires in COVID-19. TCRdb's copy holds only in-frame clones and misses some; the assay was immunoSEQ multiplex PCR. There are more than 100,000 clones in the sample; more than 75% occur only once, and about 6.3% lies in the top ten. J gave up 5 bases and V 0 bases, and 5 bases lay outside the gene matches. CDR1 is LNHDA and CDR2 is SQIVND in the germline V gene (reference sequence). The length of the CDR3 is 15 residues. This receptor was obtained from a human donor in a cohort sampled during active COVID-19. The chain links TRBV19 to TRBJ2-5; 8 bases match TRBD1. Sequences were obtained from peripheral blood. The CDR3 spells CASSIDQGAEETQYF. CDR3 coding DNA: TGTGCCAGTAGTATAGATCAGGGGGCGGAGGAGACCCAGTACTTC.